This T cell receptor beta chain was recovered during a study of a mutant IDH1 vaccine in newly diagnosed glioma (dated by TCRdb to the early 2020s). Regarding the study in general: Patients were given eight vaccinations, in weeks 1, 3, 5, 7, 11, 15, 19 and 23, which matched visits V03 through V10. Vaccination started 4-6 weeks after radiotherapy alone, or was given together with temozolomide cycles in the groups whose treatment included chemotherapy. The roughly 35 treated patients were around 60% male and roughly 40% female, with a mean age of around 40 years. Before enrollment, most patients had been given radiochemotherapy with temozolomide as standard therapy, while the rest had received either radiotherapy alone or temozolomide alone. Peripheral blood was drawn at six visits: V03 (baseline), V05, V07, V10, V12 and V13. For exploratory analyses, under 30 treated patients had longitudinal TCRB deep sequencing done wherever samples were available. Here is what the overall study found, with its caveats: It was noted by the authors that analyses of patient blood samples could not be reproduced owing to sample limitations. Availability determined which PBMC samples were chosen for TCRB deep sequencing. Immune responses induced by the vaccine were seen in over 80% of patients across multiple MHC alleles. Pseudoprogression appeared unrelated to alterations in the top peripheral T cell clonotypes detected by TCRB sequencing.

The library was made by the immunoSEQ multiplex PCR assay. Rearranged TCR beta chain sequences were amplified using the hsTCRB Kit according to the manufacturer's protocol. TCRB libraries were sequenced on an Illumina MiSeq. Turning to the authors' computational methods: Demultiplexing, trimming and gene mapping were performed with the kit vendor's proprietary platform. This immuneACCESS table, as held by TCRdb, lists in-frame sequences with V and J called but not all clones. Of the missing ones, under half trace to an unresolved V gene in checked studies; the others have no known cause. The DNA gave D and trimming, while V, J and clone size come from that table. The sample table contains 75,000 to 80,000 clones; only one count was recorded for 85% to 90% of them. 0.6% to 0.95% of the sample lies in the top ten. Concerning this clone itself: The antigen it binds to is not known. Within one base of it there is no much larger clone, and no base qualities were kept.

The sample's time point, from its label and the paper: week 23, last vaccination. Each vaccine dose, consisting of 300 ug of a 20-mer mutant IDH1 peptide in Montanide, was administered subcutaneously with topical imiquimod. All donors had newly diagnosed IDH1-mutant astrocytomas of WHO grade 3 or 4 that showed loss of nuclear ATRX. The samples were drawn from NOA16, a multicentre, single-arm, open-label phase I trial in Germany that tested a mutant IDH1 peptide vaccine in humans for the first time. Genomic DNA for TCRB sequencing was extracted from EDTA blood using the DNeasy Blood and Tissue Kit. The germline V gene encodes CDR1 SGHTS and CDR2 YDEGEE. From the cysteine up to the phenylalanine, the CDR3 has a length of 14 residues. Just CDR3 DNA is preserved here, 42 bases in frame from base 1. Relative to germline, V is 0 bases shorter and J is 3 bases shorter, with 9 bases between their ends.

This clonotype was sampled from a woman aged 45-60 years with glioma. This specimen was PBMCs, taken from a glioma patient whose treatment included an IDH1 peptide vaccine. The chain was built from TRBV5-8 and TRBJ2-5; the D call could be TRBD1 or TRBD2, with each sharing 6 bases. The bases read TGTGCCAGCAGCTTGGTAGGGGGGAAAGAGACCCAGTACTTC. Its protein reads: CASSLVGGKETQYF. This CDR3, with the reference TRBV5-8 and TRBJ2-5 proteins standing in past its ends, gives the full variable domain EAGVTQSPTHLIKTRGQQATLRCSPISGHTSVYWYQQALGLGLQFLLWYDEGEERNRGNFPPRFSGRQFPNYSSELNVNALELEDSALYLCASSLVGGKETQYFGPGTRLLVL.